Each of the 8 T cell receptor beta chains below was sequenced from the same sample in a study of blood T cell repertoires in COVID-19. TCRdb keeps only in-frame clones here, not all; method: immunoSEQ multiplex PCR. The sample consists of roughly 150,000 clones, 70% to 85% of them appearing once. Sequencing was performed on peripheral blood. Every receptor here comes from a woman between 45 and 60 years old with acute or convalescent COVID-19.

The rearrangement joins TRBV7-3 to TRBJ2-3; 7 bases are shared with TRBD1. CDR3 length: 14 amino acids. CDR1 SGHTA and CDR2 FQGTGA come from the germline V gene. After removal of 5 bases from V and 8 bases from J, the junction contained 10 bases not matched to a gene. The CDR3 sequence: CASSASGTDSTQYF. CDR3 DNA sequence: TGTGCCAGCAGCGCCTCCGGGACAGACAGTACGCAGTATTTT.

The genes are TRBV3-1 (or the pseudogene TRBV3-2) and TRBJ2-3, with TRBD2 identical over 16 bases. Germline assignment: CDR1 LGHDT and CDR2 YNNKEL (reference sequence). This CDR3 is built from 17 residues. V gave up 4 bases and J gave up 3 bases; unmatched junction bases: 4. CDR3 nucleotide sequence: TGTGCCAGCAGCCTCGGGACTAGCGGGGGGGCGACAGATACGCAGTATTTT. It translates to CASSLGTSGGATDTQYF.

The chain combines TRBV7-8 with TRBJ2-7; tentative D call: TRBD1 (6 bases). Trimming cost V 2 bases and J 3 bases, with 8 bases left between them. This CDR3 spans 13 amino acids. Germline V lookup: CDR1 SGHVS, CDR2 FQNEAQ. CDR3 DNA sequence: TGTGCCAGCAGCTTAACAGGGATCTACGAGCAGTACTTC. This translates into CASSLTGIYEQYF.

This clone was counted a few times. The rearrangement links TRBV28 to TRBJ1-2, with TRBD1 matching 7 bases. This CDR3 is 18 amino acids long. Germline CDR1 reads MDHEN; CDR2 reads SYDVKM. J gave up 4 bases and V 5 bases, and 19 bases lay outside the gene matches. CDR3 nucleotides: TGTGCCAGCAGTCAACTTTGGGACAGTGTTGGGGGTGGCTATGGCTACACCTTC. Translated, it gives CASSQLWDSVGGGYGYTF.

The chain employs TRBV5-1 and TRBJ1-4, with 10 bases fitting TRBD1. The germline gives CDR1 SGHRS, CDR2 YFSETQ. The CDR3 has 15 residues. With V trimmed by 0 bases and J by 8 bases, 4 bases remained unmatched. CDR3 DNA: TGCGCCAGCAGCTTGGTGGGGACAGGGGAAGAAAAACTGTTTTTT. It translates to CASSLVGTGEEKLFF.

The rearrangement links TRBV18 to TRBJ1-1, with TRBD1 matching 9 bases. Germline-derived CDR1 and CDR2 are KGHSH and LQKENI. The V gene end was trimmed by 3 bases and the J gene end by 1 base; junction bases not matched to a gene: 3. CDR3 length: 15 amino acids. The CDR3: CASSPGTGSNTEAFF. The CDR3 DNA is TGTGCCAGCTCACCCGGGACAGGGTCGAACACTGAAGCTTTCTTT.

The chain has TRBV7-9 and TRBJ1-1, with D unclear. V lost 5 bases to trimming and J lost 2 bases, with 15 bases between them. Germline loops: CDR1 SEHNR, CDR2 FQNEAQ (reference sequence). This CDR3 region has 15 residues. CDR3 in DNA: TGTGCCAGCAGCCCCAGGCAGGCGTTAAACACTGAAGCTTTCTTT. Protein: CASSPRQALNTEAFF. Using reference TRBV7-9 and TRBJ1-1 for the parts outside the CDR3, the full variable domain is DTGVSQNPRHKITKRGQNVTFRCDPISEHNRLYWYRQTLGQGPEFLTYFQNEAQLEKSRLLSDRFSAERPKGSFSTLEIQRTEQGDSAMYLCASSPRQALNTEAFFGQGTRLTVV.

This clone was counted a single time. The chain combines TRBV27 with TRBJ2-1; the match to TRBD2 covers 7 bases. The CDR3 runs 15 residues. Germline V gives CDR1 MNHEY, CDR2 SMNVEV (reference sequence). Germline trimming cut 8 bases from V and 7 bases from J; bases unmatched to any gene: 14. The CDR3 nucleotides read TGTGCCAGCTCCAAAACGGACGGGGGGTCGAATGAGCAGTTCTTC. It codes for CASSKTDGGSNEQFF.